A single sample is the source of the 21 T cell receptor beta chains below, sequenced in a study of shared clonotypes between healthy human individuals. TCRdb keeps only in-frame clones here, not all; method: immunoSEQ multiplex PCR. The data contain a few million clones, around 94% of them singletons. Sequenced input: naive CD4+ T cells sorted from blood. Regarding subset: CD45RA+ positively selected. These receptors were obtained from a young man in good health.

CDR3 in DNA: TGTGCCATCAGTGAGTCGGTTAGCGCCGAATACGAGCAGTACTTC. Encoded protein: CAISESVSAEYEQYF. This chain links TRBV10-3 with TRBJ2-7; TRBD2 might be the D (5 bases). This CDR3 has 15 amino acids. The germline gives CDR1 ENHRY, CDR2 SYGVKD. Trimming shortened V by 0 bases and J by 4 bases, and 13 bases separated the two germline ends.

This rearrangement joins TRBV5-1 to TRBJ2-1; D is unclear. There are 13 residues in the CDR3. V was clipped by 1 base and J by 9 bases, with 11 bases between them. Germline V CDR1 and CDR2: SGHRS, YFSETQ. The CDR3 DNA is TGCGCCAGCAGCTTGTCCATCACGAGTGAGCAGTTCTTC. The encoded protein is CASSLSITSEQFF. Filled out from reference TRBV5-1 and TRBJ2-1, the complete variable domain reads KAGVTQTPRYLIKTRGQQVTLSCSPISGHRSVSWYQQTPGQGLQFLFEYFSETQRNKGNFPGRFSGRQFSNSRSEMNVSTLELGDSALYLCASSLSITSEQFFGPGTRLTVL.

The chain recombines TRBV5-8 with TRBJ2-1, with D perhaps TRBD1 (5 bases). The length of the CDR3 is 14 residues. Germline CDR1 SGHTS, CDR2 YDEGEE. V was pared by 1 base and J by 6 bases, with 11 bases between. The CDR3 nucleotides read TGTGCCAGCAGCTTGTTAGCTCAGGGCAATGAGCAGTTCTTC. Translation gives CASSLLAQGNEQFF.

The chain joins TRBV7-6 to TRBJ1-1; D is unclear. CDR3 size: 15 residues. Germline V gives CDR1 SGHVS, CDR2 FNYEAQ. Trimming pared 5 bases from V and 5 bases from J, leaving 18 bases between. CDR3 coding DNA: TGTGCCAGCAGCGCTTCCAACCAGGATGGGACTGAAGCTTTCTTT. Translation gives CASSASNQDGTEAFF.

This chain uses TRBV5-1 with TRBJ2-4, with a tentative D call TRBD1 (5 bases). There are 14 residues in the CDR3. Germline V gene sequence: CDR1 SGHRS, CDR2 YFSETQ. Deletions cut 8 bases from V and 8 bases from J, with 20 bases between. CDR3 sequence reads: CASGQGGRGDIQYF. The DNA for the CDR3 is TGCGCCAGTGGGCAGGGTGGCCGCGGAGACATTCAGTACTTC.

The gene calls are TRBV7-9 and TRBJ2-7; D not resolved. The V gene's germline CDR1 is SEHNR and CDR2 FQNEAQ (reference sequence). The CDR3 has 14 residues. V shed 1 base and J shed 0 bases, with 7 bases lying between them. CDR3 coding DNA: TGTGCCAGCAGCTTAGGACATTCCTCCTACGAGCAGTACTTC. As protein: CASSLGHSSYEQYF.

In the case of this clone: Other nucleotide sequences from this sample produce the same CDR3. The chain couples TRBV11-2 to TRBJ2-7, with 9 bases lining up with TRBD1. Germline lookup yields CDR1 SGHAT and CDR2 FQNNGV. The CDR3 is 14 amino acids. V was clipped by 3 bases and J by 2 bases; unmatched bases: 2. Here the CDR3 reads CASSLTGGTYEQYF. The DNA of the CDR3 is TGTGCCAGCAGCTTGACAGGGGGGACCTACGAGCAGTACTTC.

Comment on this clone: At one end the junction does not follow the germline gene, possibly because of a read error. This chain uses TRBV6-6 with TRBJ1-2, with a tentative D call TRBD1 (5 bases). CDR1 and CDR2 (germline): MNHNY, SVGAGI (reference sequence). The CDR3 totals 13 residues. The CDR3 DNA reads TGTGTCAGCAGTAAACAGGTCCTTATGGGCTACACCTTC. As protein: CVSSKQVLMGYTF.

This rearrangement joins TRBV9 to TRBJ2-2; D might be TRBD2 (5 bases). V dropped 0 bases and J dropped 8 bases, with 14 bases sitting between them. The CDR3 is 15 residues long. Looked up from germline, CDR1 is SGDLS and CDR2 is YYNGEE. The CDR3 region has the DNA TGTGCCAGCAGCGTAGGCGGGCTAATAACAGGGGAGCTGTTTTTT. Translation: CASSVGGLITGELFF.

The genes are TRBV15 and TRBJ2-3; tentatively, D is TRBD2 (6 bases). CDR3 size: 17 residues. V shed 0 bases and J shed 2 bases, with 15 bases lying between them. The germline V gene has CDR1 LNHNV and CDR2 YYDKDF (reference sequence). The CDR3 loop is CATSRDRRRLDTDTQYF. CDR3 in DNA: TGTGCCACCAGCAGAGATAGGCGGAGACTAGACACAGATACGCAGTATTTT.

The chain recombines TRBV6-6 with TRBJ1-4; no firm D call. Trimming cost V 4 bases and J 10 bases, with 10 bases left between them. CDR1 is MNHNY, CDR2 SVGAGI, per germline (reference sequence). The CDR3 is made up of 12 amino acids. DNA of the CDR3: TGTGCCAGCAGTTCCCCGACCGGAAAACTGTTTTTT. It yields the protein CASSSPTGKLFF.

The chain carries TRBV5-4 and TRBJ2-2; TRBD2 matches at 9 bases. CDR3 size: 14 residues. V shed 7 bases and J 3 bases; nucleotides not matched to a gene: 4. The germline CDR1 and CDR2 sequences are SGHNT and YYREEE (reference sequence). The CDR3: CASGRGRDTGELFF. The CDR3 DNA follows: TGTGCCAGCGGTCGCGGGAGGGACACCGGGGAGCTGTTTTTT.

V gene TRBV7-2 combines with J gene TRBJ2-2; 8 bases fit TRBD2. From germline, CDR1 is SGHTA and CDR2 FQGNSA. After removal of 2 bases from V and 5 bases from J, the junction contained 7 bases not matched to a gene. The CDR3 runs to 16 residues. The CDR3 DNA reads TGTGCCAGCAGCTTACGGGGGGGGCACGGAACCGGGGAGCTGTTTTTT. Translated: CASSLRGGHGTGELFF.

The chain is built from TRBV10-3 and TRBJ1-3, with 9 bases matching TRBD1. This CDR3 is built from 15 residues. Germline CDR1 ENHRY, CDR2 SYGVKD. The V segment lost 8 bases and the J segment 0 bases; nucleotides outside the gene matches: 5. The chain's CDR3 is CAIWDRESSGNTIYF. CDR3 DNA: TGTGCCATCTGGGACAGGGAAAGCTCTGGAAACACCATATATTTT.

This clone was picked up a small number of times. This chain connects TRBV5-4 to TRBJ1-1; the match to TRBD1 covers 8 bases. The J segment lost 11 bases and the V segment lost 4 bases, leaving 19 bases of the junction unmatched. CDR3 length: 16 residues. Germline V gene lookup returns CDR1 SGHNT and CDR2 YYREEE (reference sequence). The CDR3 loop is CASSRGSGGADHEAFF. The CDR3 DNA is TGTGCCAGCAGCAGGGGCTCAGGGGGCGCAGATCATGAGGCTTTCTTT.

In the case of this clone: The sample has other DNA sequences that encode this CDR3 too. This chain joins TRBV7-9 and TRBJ2-7; D remains ambiguous. Germline V CDR1 and CDR2: SEHNR, FQNEAQ (reference sequence). Between the trimmed V and J ends, which lost 5 bases and 5 bases, there was a span of 7 bases. This CDR3 region has 11 residues. The CDR3 DNA follows: TGTGCCAGCAGCCCCCTAAACGAGCAGTACTTC. As protein: CASSPLNEQYF.

The chain carries TRBV5-4 and TRBJ1-2; the match to TRBD1 covers 8 bases. Germline V gene sequence: CDR1 SGHNT, CDR2 YYREEE (reference sequence). This CDR3 region has 14 residues. The J segment lost 5 bases and the V segment lost 4 bases, leaving 7 bases of the junction unmatched. CDR3 DNA: TGTGCCAGCAGCCCCTGGACAGGGAATTATGGCTACACCTTC. Translated: CASSPWTGNYGYTF.

This sequence joins TRBV13 and TRBJ2-7, with TRBD1 matching over 9 bases. The CDR3 length is 17 residues. V lost 3 bases to trimming and J lost 1 base; unmatched junction nucleotides: 10. Per the germline V gene, CDR1 is PRHDT and CDR2 is FYEKMQ (reference sequence). CDR3 in amino acids: CASSFGGQGMYSYEQYF. The CDR3 DNA is TGTGCCAGCAGCTTCGGGGGACAGGGAATGTATTCCTACGAGCAGTACTTC.

Comments on this clone: The same CDR3 arises from other DNA sequences in this sample as well. The V gene is TRBV18, the J gene TRBJ1-4, with TRBD1 matching over 10 bases. J was trimmed by 4 bases and V by 1 base; bases with no gene match: 0. Germline V gene data show CDR1 as KGHSH and CDR2 as LQKENI. The CDR3 consists of 15 residues. This chain's CDR3 is CASSPRDRGNEKLFF. CDR3 nucleotides: TGTGCCAGCTCACCACGGGACAGGGGTAATGAAAAACTGTTTTTT.

This rearrangement joins TRBV10-3 to TRBJ2-7; the D is unclear. The CDR3 has 14 amino acids. Germline V gene sequence: CDR1 ENHRY, CDR2 SYGVKD. Deletions cut 0 bases from V and 4 bases from J, with 10 bases between. The CDR3 loop is CAISESNLNYEQYF. The CDR3 DNA reads TGTGCCATCAGTGAGTCGAATCTCAATTACGAGCAGTACTTC.

This clone was counted once. The chain joins TRBV25-1 to TRBJ2-7; no firm D call. This CDR3 comprises 14 residues. V was clipped by 2 bases and J by 1 base, with 9 bases between them. Germline values: CDR1 MGHDK, CDR2 SYGVNS. The DNA of the CDR3 is TGTGCCAGCAGTGAAAGATATAGGTCCTACGAGCAGTACTTC. This sequence encodes CASSERYRSYEQYF.